Given below is one TCR beta chain in context. Its cognate antigen is unknown. Naivety among CD8 cells was defined by CD45RO negativity and positive CCR7 selection, thereby excluding terminally differentiated effector memory CD45RA+ cells. None of the donors, who were healthy HIV-negative adults, had recently had acute infections or vaccinations. This sample stems from a study of shared clonotypes between healthy human individuals. Findings of the study overall: Incomplete sequencing of sorted subsets was indicated by rarefaction despite large depth. Sample collection involved blood only; tissue repertoires are likely different.

Trimming took 6 bases from V and 5 from J, leaving 13 bases between them. Germline V gene lookup returns CDR1 SNHLY and CDR2 FYNNEI. CDR3 length equals 14 residues. Each subset's genomic DNA was shared equally among a number of immunoSEQ plates. TCRdb's table, derived via immunoSEQ multiplex PCR, lists solely in-frame clones and lacks some. The sample has roughly 590,000 clones, about 95% seen once; the top ten hold around 0.11%. The sequence was collected from a woman in her 30s in good health. Sequenced material: naive CD8+ T cells sorted from blood. The rearrangement joins TRBV2 to TRBJ1-4; D unclear. The DNA for the CDR3 is TGTGCCAGCAGGGTCGGGCCAGAGAATGAAAAACTGTTTTTT. Protein sequence: CASRVGPENEKLFF.